This TCR beta chain was sequenced during a study of T cells in Graves' hyperthyroidism and ophthalmopathy. Across the study: At initial diagnosis, before any treatment had begun, peripheral blood was obtained.

Authors of the study amplified TCR beta CDR3 regions from RNA transcripts. RT-PCR in the first round (using the HTBI primer set) targeted the TCR CDR3. Via MiXCR, TCRdb re-called the multiplex PCR reads, giving one row per CDR3 protein. The table has under 350,000 distinct CDR3 sequences, about an eighth seen once. As to this clonotype: The antigen remains unidentified.

The CDR3 covers 15 residues. Germline V lookup: CDR1 LGHDT, CDR2 YNNKEL (reference sequence). V shed 3 bases and J shed 1 base, with 10 bases lying between them. Points from the study as a whole: Most thyroid clonotypes expanded above 0.001 were also detected in blood.

Clinical symptoms, serum thyroxine and TRAb, thyroid ultrasound and orbital computed tomography were used for the diagnoses. The sample comprised blood. This TCR came from a woman in her thirties or forties with Graves' hyperthyroidism. The chain couples TRBV3-1 to TRBJ1-3; D gene ambiguous. The CDR3 protein is CASSQRRSSGNTIYF. CDR3 bases: TGTGCCAGCAGCCAGAGGAGGTCATCTGGAAACACCATATATTTT.